The next 9 T cell receptor beta chains were all read from a single sample in a study of blood T cells in healthy people across ages. Using a J-beta primer mix together with a sample-barcoded 5' primer, a second PCR was run for about 7 to 12 cycles. TCRdb re-derived calls from the 5' RACE reads in MiXCR, one entry per CDR3 protein. The table includes roughly 500,000 distinct CDR3 sequences, more than 20% detected once. These data were also filed under a second study, of T cells of mothers and their children.

Sequenced material: blood. The receptors shown here come from a boy aged 10-17 years in good health.

This clonotype was observed a few times. This chain connects TRBV6-6 to TRBJ1-2, with 8 bases that match TRBD1. Trimming removed 5 bases from V and 7 bases from J; junction bases left unmatched: 9. CDR1 is MNHNY, CDR2 SVGAGI, per germline (reference sequence). The CDR3 is 14 amino acids. The CDR3 sequence: CASSLPGGQAGYTF. The CDR3 region has the DNA TGTGCCAGCAGTCTTCCAGGGGGCCAGGCTGGCTACACCTTC.

With respect to this clonotype: One base away lies a much larger clone, so this may be a sequencing read error. The rearrangement joins TRBV7-8 to TRBJ2-1; 8 bases align to TRBD1. Unmatched junction bases numbered 11, after V lost 7 bases and J lost 6 bases. The CDR3 has 15 amino acids. CDR1 is SGHVS, CDR2 FQNEAQ, per germline. CDR3 sequence reads: CASTVDRGRCNEQFF. The CDR3, as DNA: TGTGCCAGCACCGTAGACAGGGGAAGGTGCAATGAGCAGTTCTTC.

Worth noting for this clonotype: This clone may be a read error of a much larger clone one base away. Here the CDR3 reads CAISPKGPVGEQYF. The CDR3 bases are TGTGCCATCAGCCCAAAAGGACCCGTTGGGGAGCAGTACTTC. V is TRBV7-2 and J is TRBJ2-7; D remains ambiguous. The CDR3 contains 14 residues. Looked up from germline, CDR1 is SGHTA and CDR2 is FQGNSA.

The table lists this clonotype with many counts. The chain uses TRBV4-1 and TRBJ2-3; D is possibly TRBD2 (6 bases). This CDR3 contains 12 residues. The V gene lost 3 bases and the J gene lost 9 bases, with 10 bases spanning the gap. Germline values: CDR1 MGHRA, CDR2 YSYEKL. CDR3 DNA sequence: TGCGCCAGCAGCCAGGTAGCGGACACGCAGTATTTT. This sequence encodes CASSQVADTQYF.

Of note for this clonotype: Its ends do not fully match the called genes, so a read error is possible. The V and J genes are TRBV28 and TRBJ1-4; D call uncertain. Germline V gives CDR1 MDHEN, CDR2 SYDVKM. The length of the CDR3 is 15 residues. CDR3 DNA: TGTGCCATCAGTGCCCGACTTCGGTCTAATGAAAAACTGTTTTTT. It yields the protein CAISARLRSNEKLFF.

The chain couples TRBV4-3 to TRBJ2-1; 13 nucleotides line up with TRBD2. The end of the DNA aligns better with TRBJ2-7, so the J call may be wrong. The CDR3 sequence is 21 residues long. In germline, CDR1 is LGHNA, CDR2 YSLEER. CDR3 sequence (DNA): TGCGCCAGCAGCCAAGATTTGCCGACTAGCGGGGGGTTCGGGGTGAGCTACGAGCAGTACTTC. This codes for CASSQDLPTSGGFGVSYEQYF.

V and J are TRBV7-8 and TRBJ1-4, with unresolved D. Per germline, CDR1 SGHVS and CDR2 FQNEAQ. The CDR3 is 16 residues long. V was shortened by 2 bases and J by 0 bases, with 10 bases between the two germline ends. CDR3 nucleotide sequence: TGTGCCAGCAGCTTAATTACAGCCCCAACTAATGAAAAACTGTTTTTT. Protein sequence: CASSLITAPTNEKLFF.

The chain couples TRBV7-2 to TRBJ2-7; possibly TRBD2 for D (5 bases). CDR3 size: 13 residues. V lost 5 bases and J lost 4, with 12 bases in between. Germline CDR1 SGHTA, CDR2 FQGNSA. The CDR3, as DNA: TGTGCCAGCAGCCAAGGACTGTGGTACGAGCAGTACTTC. Amino acid sequence: CASSQGLWYEQYF.

This clonotype was observed once. The J gene is TRBJ2-7, the V gene TRBV19, with 7 nucleotides matching TRBD2. V lost 5 bases to trimming and J lost 5 bases; unmatched junction nucleotides: 6. CDR1 is LNHDA, CDR2 SQIVND, per germline (reference sequence). The CDR3 extends over 13 amino acids. CDR3 protein: CASSPTSANEQYF. In DNA, the CDR3 is TGTGCCAGTAGTCCTACTAGCGCCAACGAGCAGTACTTC.